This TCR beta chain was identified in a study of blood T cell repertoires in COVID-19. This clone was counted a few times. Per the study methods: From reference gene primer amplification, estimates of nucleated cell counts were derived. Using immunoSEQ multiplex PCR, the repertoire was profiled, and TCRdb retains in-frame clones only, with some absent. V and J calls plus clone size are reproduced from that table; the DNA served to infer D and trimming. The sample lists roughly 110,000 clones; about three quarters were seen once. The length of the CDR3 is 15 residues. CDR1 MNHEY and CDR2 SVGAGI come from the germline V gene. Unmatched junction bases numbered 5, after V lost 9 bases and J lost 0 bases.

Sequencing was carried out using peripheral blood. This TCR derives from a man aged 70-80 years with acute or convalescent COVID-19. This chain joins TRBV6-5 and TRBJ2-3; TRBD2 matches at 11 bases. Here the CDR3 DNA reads TGTGCCAGTGCGACTAGCGGGGACAGCACAGATACGCAGTATTTT. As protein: CASATSGDSTDTQYF.